This T cell receptor beta chain was captured by sequencing in a study of cytomegalovirus exposure and HLA in healthy donors. Study details: The 120 validation repertoires used the same platform as the 550 to 850 first-cohort repertoires (as reported by a later analysis). Study-level results: While the bulk of TCR sequences proved rare, some public TCRs turned up in many donors. Cytomegalovirus association was assigned to about 180 TCR beta chains.

Sequenced by immunoSEQ multiplex PCR; TCRdb stores in-frame clones only, minus some. Of a few hundred thousand clones in the sample, 86% were seen once. In regard to this clone: Antigen: not known.

Trimming pared 1 base from V and 6 bases from J, leaving 10 bases between. This CDR3 is built from 13 residues. Per the germline V gene, CDR1 is MDHEN and CDR2 is SYDVKM. The specimen sequenced was PBMCs. This chain uses TRBV28 with TRBJ2-7, with unresolved D. This TCR derives from a woman aged 18-29 years in good health and CMV-seronegative. CDR3: CASSLSGLFEQYF. The DNA for the CDR3 is TGTGCCAGCAGTTTATCCGGGTTGTTCGAGCAGTACTTC.